The rows below give T cell receptor beta chains drawn from one sample of a study of blood T cell dynamics during melanoma immunotherapy. The table came from immunoSEQ multiplex PCR; TCRdb's copy has only in-frame clones and leaves some out. The sample carries some 20,000 clones, 70% to 90% recorded once. Sequenced material: blood, taken from a patient treated with checkpoint blockade. These receptors came from a human donor with melanoma. CDR3s include the opening cysteine and the closing phenylalanine or tryptophan. A D gene is named only where the DNA matches it firmly. The listing skips clone size in some rows; elsewhere it reads once, few, many or a size class.

V gene: TRBV10-3; D gene: .; J gene: TRBJ2-7; clone size: once; CDR3 DNA: TGTGCCATCAGTGAGAACCAGTACTACGAGCAGTACTTC; CDR3 protein: CAISENQYYEQYF
V gene: TRBV6-1; D gene: .; J gene: TRBJ2-5; clone size: .; CDR3 DNA: TGTGCCAGCAGTGAACTCAGAGAGACCCAGTACTTC; CDR3 protein: CASSELRETQYF
V gene: TRBV19; D gene: TRBD1; J gene: TRBJ1-2; clone size: .; CDR3 DNA: TGTGCCAGTAGTACCCCAGGGGGCTACTATGGCTACACCTTC; CDR3 protein: CASSTPGGYYGYTF
V gene: TRBV21-1; D gene: .; J gene: TRBJ1-5; clone size: .; CDR3 DNA: TGTGCCAGCAGCAAAGTAAGAGGTAGGGTAACGACCCCAAGGCCCCAGCATTTT; CDR3 protein: CASSKVRGRVTTPRPQHF
V gene: TRBV28; D gene: .; J gene: TRBJ2-1; clone size: few; CDR3 DNA: TGTGCCAGCAGTTTAGTCCGGAAAGTAGCCAATGAGCAGTTCTTC; CDR3 protein: CASSLVRKVANEQFF
V gene: TRBV4-2; D gene: TRBD2; J gene: TRBJ2-1; clone size: .; CDR3 DNA: TGTGCCAGCAGCCTAGGACTAGCGGGAGGGTATGAGCAGTTCTTC; CDR3 protein: CASSLGLAGGYEQFF
V gene: TRBV30; D gene: .; J gene: TRBJ1-2; clone size: .; CDR3 DNA: TGTGCCTGGAGGGTAACCGGGACCTATGGCTACACCTTC; CDR3 protein: CAWRVTGTYGYTF
V gene: TRBV29-1; D gene: .; J gene: TRBJ2-3; clone size: once; CDR3 DNA: TGCAGCGTTGACCGCGGAAACACAGATACGCAGTATTTT; CDR3 protein: CSVDRGNTDTQYF
V gene: TRBV7-2; D gene: .; J gene: TRBJ2-7; clone size: .; CDR3 DNA: TGTGCCAGCAGCACCGTCCAGTCCTACGAGCAGTACTTC; CDR3 protein: CASSTVQSYEQYF
V gene: TRBV18; D gene: .; J gene: TRBJ2-2; clone size: .; CDR3 DNA: TGTGCCAGCTCACCAACCAGGGCCACCGGGGAGCTGTTTTTT; CDR3 protein: CASSPTRATGELFF
V gene: TRBV7-9; D gene: TRBD2; J gene: TRBJ2-5; clone size: .; CDR3 DNA: TGTGCCAGCAGCCTCCAGGGAGGGAGGGAGACCCAGTACTTC; CDR3 protein: CASSLQGGRETQYF
V gene: TRBV20-1; D gene: .; J gene: TRBJ2-7; clone size: once; CDR3 DNA: TGCAGTGCACATCCGGGACATTATCCGTACTTC; CDR3 protein: CSAHPGHYPYF
V gene: TRBV29-1; D gene: .; J gene: TRBJ1-5; clone size: once; CDR3 DNA: TGCAGCGTGCAGGAGAGCAATCAGCCCCAGCATTTT; CDR3 protein: CSVQESNQPQHF
V gene: TRBV18; D gene: .; J gene: TRBJ2-7; clone size: .; CDR3 DNA: TGTGCCAGCTCAATGAACCCAAGGTACGAGCAGTACTTC; CDR3 protein: CASSMNPRYEQYF
V gene: TRBV28; D gene: .; J gene: TRBJ1-1; clone size: .; CDR3 DNA: TGTGCCAGCAGTTTATTGGGGAACACTGAAGCTTTCTTT; CDR3 protein: CASSLLGNTEAFF
V gene: TRBV10-3; D gene: TRBD2; J gene: TRBJ2-7; clone size: .; CDR3 DNA: TGTGCCATCAGTGAGGATGGCCTAGCGGATTACGAGCAGTACTTC; CDR3 protein: CAISEDGLADYEQYF
V gene: TRBV11-2; D gene: .; J gene: TRBJ1-2; clone size: few; CDR3 DNA: TGTGCCAGCAGCTCCCCGGACGTCCCCCTCTTC; CDR3 protein: CASSSPDVPLF
V gene: TRBV5-6; D gene: TRBD2; J gene: TRBJ2-1; clone size: .; CDR3 DNA: TGTGCCAGCAGCCCCGGGACTAGCTACAATGAGCAGTTCTTC; CDR3 protein: CASSPGTSYNEQFF
V gene: TRBV19; D gene: TRBD1; J gene: TRBJ1-2; clone size: .; CDR3 DNA: TGTGCCAGTAGTATCGGACAGGGCTCCCTCAGGGGCTACACCTTC; CDR3 protein: CASSIGQGSLRGYTF
V gene: TRBV9; D gene: TRBD2; J gene: TRBJ2-3; clone size: .; CDR3 DNA: TGTGCCAGCAGCGTAGGAGGGGGACTAGCGGGCACAGATACGCAGTATTTT; CDR3 protein: CASSVGGGLAGTDTQYF
V gene: TRBV6-4; D gene: .; J gene: TRBJ2-2; clone size: .; CDR3 DNA: TGTGCCAGCAGCCCCTCAGGCGGAGGGGGGACCGGGGAGCTGTTTTTT; CDR3 protein: CASSPSGGGGTGELFF
V gene: TRBV28; D gene: .; J gene: TRBJ2-7; clone size: .; CDR3 DNA: TGTGCCAGCAGATGGGGGTACGAGCAGTACTTC; CDR3 protein: CASRWGYEQYF
V gene: TRBV28; D gene: TRBD1; J gene: TRBJ1-2; clone size: few; CDR3 DNA: TGTGCCAGCCGGGACAGGGGAATAGCTGTCTATGGCTACACCTTC; CDR3 protein: CASRDRGIAVYGYTF
V gene: TRBV28; D gene: .; J gene: TRBJ2-2; clone size: .; CDR3 DNA: TGTGCCAGCAGTTTAAAAGCAGTTTTTCAGACCGGGGAGCTGTTTTTT; CDR3 protein: CASSLKAVFQTGELFF
V gene: TRBV6-5; D gene: .; J gene: TRBJ2-7; clone size: .; CDR3 DNA: TGTGCCAGCAGCCCCGAAGGGGGGGAGCAGTACTTC; CDR3 protein: CASSPEGGEQYF
V gene: TRBV28; D gene: TRBD2; J gene: TRBJ2-2; clone size: .; CDR3 DNA: TGTGCCAGCAGTTCGAGTTCGACTAGCGGGAGGTTTATTCCCGGGGAGCTGTTTTTT; CDR3 protein: CASSSSSTSGRFIPGELFF
V gene: TRBV19; D gene: TRBD1; J gene: TRBJ1-2; clone size: .; CDR3 DNA: TGTGCCAGTAGTATAGACGGACAGGGCTATGGCTACACCTTC; CDR3 protein: CASSIDGQGYGYTF
V gene: TRBV30; D gene: .; J gene: TRBJ2-6; clone size: .; CDR3 DNA: TGTGCCTGGAGTGTGGGTTCGTCCTTCTCTGGGGCCAACGTCCTGACTTTC; CDR3 protein: CAWSVGSSFSGANVLTF
V gene: TRBV27; D gene: .; J gene: TRBJ1-2; clone size: once; CDR3 DNA: TGTGCCAGCAGGCCAGGGACATCCCTTTATGGCTACACCTTC; CDR3 protein: CASRPGTSLYGYTF
V gene: TRBV19; D gene: .; J gene: TRBJ2-1; clone size: .; CDR3 DNA: TGTGCCAGTAGTATCCCTCGCCACAATGAGCAGTTCTTC; CDR3 protein: CASSIPRHNEQFF
V gene: TRBV6-4; D gene: .; J gene: TRBJ2-3; clone size: few; CDR3 DNA: TGTGCCAGCAGTGATTCCCCGGGGGGCACAGATACGCAGTATTTT; CDR3 protein: CASSDSPGGTDTQYF
V gene: TRBV6-1; D gene: TRBD1; J gene: TRBJ1-5; clone size: .; CDR3 DNA: TGTGCCAGCAGATTGGACAGGGTGAGCAATCAGCCCCAGCATTTT; CDR3 protein: CASRLDRVSNQPQHF
V gene: TRBV29-1; D gene: TRBD1; J gene: TRBJ2-2; clone size: once; CDR3 DNA: TGCAGCGTTGAAGGGCAGGGGGCGCTTGGCGGGGAGCTGTTTTTT; CDR3 protein: CSVEGQGALGGELFF
V gene: TRBV2; D gene: .; J gene: TRBJ2-7; clone size: .; CDR3 DNA: TGTGCCAGCAGTGAAAGGAGGCAGTACTTC; CDR3 protein: CASSERRQYF
V gene: TRBV19; D gene: .; J gene: TRBJ2-7; clone size: .; CDR3 DNA: TGTGCCAGTAGTATAGGGGGCGGGAACTCCTACGAGCAGTACTTC; CDR3 protein: CASSIGGGNSYEQYF
V gene: TRBV7-2; D gene: .; J gene: TRBJ1-4; clone size: .; CDR3 DNA: TGTGCCAGCAGCTCGGGTGAAAAACTGTTTTTT; CDR3 protein: CASSSGEKLFF
V gene: TRBV29-1; D gene: .; J gene: TRBJ2-6; clone size: .; CDR3 DNA: TGCAGCGTGTACAGCCGGGGGGCCAACGTCCTGACTTTC; CDR3 protein: CSVYSRGANVLTF
V gene: TRBV5-6; D gene: .; J gene: TRBJ2-7; clone size: once; CDR3 DNA: TGTGCCAGCAGCTTGGTGGCAGCGGGTTCCTACGAGCAGTACTTC; CDR3 protein: CASSLVAAGSYEQYF
V gene: TRBV6-5; D gene: .; J gene: TRBJ2-6; clone size: .; CDR3 DNA: TGTGCCAGCAGTTACGGCCACCGCTCTGGGGCCAACGTCCTGACTTTC; CDR3 protein: CASSYGHRSGANVLTF
V gene: TRBV14; D gene: .; J gene: TRBJ2-1; clone size: .; CDR3 DNA: TGTGCCAGCAGCCTAATAGACAGCTACAATGAGCAGTTCTTC; CDR3 protein: CASSLIDSYNEQFF
V gene: TRBV28; D gene: TRBD2; J gene: TRBJ2-3; clone size: .; CDR3 DNA: TGTGCCAGCAGTTTTAGCGGGAGTGGCACAGATACGCAGTATTTT; CDR3 protein: CASSFSGSGTDTQYF
V gene: TRBV28; D gene: TRBD1; J gene: TRBJ2-1; clone size: .; CDR3 DNA: TGTGCCAGCAGCTCAGGGGGTTATGAGCAGTTCTTC; CDR3 protein: CASSSGGYEQFF
V gene: TRBV19; D gene: TRBD1; J gene: TRBJ1-1; clone size: once; CDR3 DNA: TGTGCCAGTAGACCCGGGACAGGGGAAATGGGCACTGAAGCTTTCTTT; CDR3 protein: CASRPGTGEMGTEAFF
V gene: TRBV19; D gene: TRBD2; J gene: TRBJ2-7; clone size: .; CDR3 DNA: TGTGCCAGTAGTATAGCCCCGGTTGATAGCGGGGGCGAGCAGTACTTC; CDR3 protein: CASSIAPVDSGGEQYF
V gene: TRBV6-1; D gene: .; J gene: TRBJ1-1; clone size: .; CDR3 DNA: TGTGCCAGCAGGGACAGCTCAAACACTGAAGCTTTCTTT; CDR3 protein: CASRDSSNTEAFF
V gene: TRBV19; D gene: .; J gene: TRBJ2-7; clone size: .; CDR3 DNA: TGTGCCAGTAGTGTCCGGGACTCAACCTCCTACGAGCAGTACTTC; CDR3 protein: CASSVRDSTSYEQYF